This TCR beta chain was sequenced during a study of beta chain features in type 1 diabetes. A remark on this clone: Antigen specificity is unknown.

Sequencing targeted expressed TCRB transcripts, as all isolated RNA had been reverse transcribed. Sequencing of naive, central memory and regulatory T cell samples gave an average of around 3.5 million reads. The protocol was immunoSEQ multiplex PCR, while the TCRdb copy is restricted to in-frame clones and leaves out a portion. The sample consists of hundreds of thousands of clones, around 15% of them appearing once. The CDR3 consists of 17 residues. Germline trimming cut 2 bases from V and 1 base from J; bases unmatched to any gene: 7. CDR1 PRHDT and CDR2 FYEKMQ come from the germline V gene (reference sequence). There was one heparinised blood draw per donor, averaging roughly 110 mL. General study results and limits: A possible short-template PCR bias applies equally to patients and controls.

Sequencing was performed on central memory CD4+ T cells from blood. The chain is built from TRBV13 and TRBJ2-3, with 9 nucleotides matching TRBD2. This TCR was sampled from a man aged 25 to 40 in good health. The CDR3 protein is CASSLRGPSGGTDTQYF. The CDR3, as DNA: TGTGCCAGCAGCTTAAGGGGACCTAGCGGGGGCACAGATACGCAGTATTTT.